This is a list of T cell receptor beta chains from one sample in a study of blood T cell repertoires in COVID-19. TCRdb's table, derived via immunoSEQ multiplex PCR, lists solely in-frame clones and lacks some. The sample has about 440,000 clones; approximately 89% are singletons. The specimen was peripheral blood. Receptors originate from a woman in her 50s with COVID-19, enrolled during active disease. CDR3s include the opening cysteine and the closing phenylalanine or tryptophan. A D gene is named only where the DNA matches it firmly. Clone size is given for some rows only: seen once, a few or many times, or a class if the clone is expanded.

abundance,d_gene,v_gene,j_gene,CDR3nt,CDR3aa
.,.,TRBV9,TRBJ2-2,TGTGCCAGCCGGGAGGGGGCGTTGGCCGGGGAGCTGTTTTTT,CASREGALAGELFF
.,.,TRBV2,TRBJ1-1,TGTGCCAGCAGTGAAGGGCAGGGCACTGAAGCTTTCTTT,CASSEGQGTEAFF
.,TRBD1,TRBV7-9,TRBJ2-7,TGTGCCAGCAGCTCGGGACAGGGGGACCCCAACTACGAGCAGTACTTC,CASSSGQGDPNYEQYF
.,TRBD1,TRBV5-4,TRBJ1-6,TGTGCCAGCAGCTCGAAGACAGGGAACAATTCACCCCTCCACTTT,CASSSKTGNNSPLHF
.,.,TRBV28,TRBJ1-6,TGTGCCAGCAGTTTAGTTCGCCAGGGGAATTCACCCCTCCACTTT,CASSLVRQGNSPLHF
once,.,TRBV4-2,TRBJ2-7,TGTGCCAGCAGCCAGGTGGGTATTGCGGCGTCCTACGAGCAGTACTTC,CASSQVGIAASYEQYF
.,.,TRBV27,TRBJ1-4,TGTGCCAGCAGTCCACCGACAGGAGGAAGGGAAAAACTGTTTTTT,CASSPPTGGREKLFF
once,TRBD1,TRBV24-1,TRBJ1-1,TGTGCCACCAGTGACGACAGGGGGCGTAACACTGAAGCTTTCTTT,CATSDDRGRNTEAFF
.,.,TRBV19,TRBJ1-6,TGTGCCAGTACCCGAAGAGATACCAATTCACCCCTCCACTTT,CASTRRDTNSPLHF
.,TRBD1,TRBV6-5,TRBJ1-2,TGTGCCAGCAGTTTCGGGACAGGAGCTAACTATGGCTACACCTTC,CASSFGTGANYGYTF
.,TRBD2,TRBV6-5,TRBJ2-3,TGTGCCAGCAGGTTCGGTAGCGGGGGCACAGATACGCAGTATTTT,CASRFGSGGTDTQYF
.,.,TRBV5-1,TRBJ2-1,TGCGCCAGCAGCTTAAACCAGGGTGCGGGATACAATGAGCAGTTCTTC,CASSLNQGAGYNEQFF
once,.,TRBV19,TRBJ1-1,TGTGCCAGTACCCCCCAGGGAGGTATAACTGAAGCTTTCTTT,CASTPQGGITEAFF
.,.,TRBV5-1,TRBJ2-2,TGCGCCAGCAGCCCCAGCCGGGGGACCGGGGAGCTGTTTTTT,CASSPSRGTGELFF
once,.,TRBV30,TRBJ1-1,TGTGCCTGGAGGGAAGCGGGCACTGAAGCTTTCTTT,CAWREAGTEAFF
once,.,TRBV21-1,TRBJ1-6,TGTGCCAGCAGCAAAGCTGGGGGCAAGTGTTCACCCCTCCACTTT,CASSKAGGKCSPLHF
.,.,TRBV10-1,TRBJ1-6,TGCGCCAGCAGTCAATCCAGGGTGGAGAATTCACCCCTCCACTTT,CASSQSRVENSPLHF
.,.,TRBV15,TRBJ1-6,TGTGCCACCAGATGGTCGCGGTTACCCCTCCACTTT,CATRWSRLPLHF
.,.,TRBV11-2,TRBJ2-3,TGTGCCAGCAGCTCGCCCGAGGTAGTGCGGCCAGATACGCAGTATTTT,CASSSPEVVRPDTQYF
.,.,TRBV23-1,TRBJ2-2,TGCGCCAGCAGAACGTCTCGGACTACGAACACCGGGGAGCTGTTTTTT,CASRTSRTTNTGELFF
.,TRBD2,TRBV28,TRBJ2-3,TGTGCCACCGAGGTAGCGGGGCTAACAGATACGCAGTATTTT,CATEVAGLTDTQYF
.,TRBD1,TRBV18,TRBJ1-3,TGTGCCAGCTCACCACCAACCAGGACAGGGGATGGAAACACCATATATTTT,CASSPPTRTGDGNTIYF
.,.,TRBV10-3,TRBJ2-7,TGTGCCATCAGTGAAGTTTCCCCTGATCGGGAGCAGTACTTC,CAISEVSPDREQYF
.,.,TRBV6-6,TRBJ1-2,TGTGCCAGCCGAGCCGGACAGAGGGCCAACTATGGCTACACCTTC,CASRAGQRANYGYTF
.,TRBD1,TRBV4-2,TRBJ1-3,TGTGCCAGCAGCCAAACCGACAGGGGCAGGGGAAACACCATATATTTT,CASSQTDRGRGNTIYF
.,.,TRBV18,TRBJ2-7,TGTGCCAGCTCACCACTCAACTCGCCAATCTACGAGCAGTACTTC,CASSPLNSPIYEQYF
.,.,TRBV21-1,TRBJ1-2,TGTGCCAGCAGCAAAGTGGCCAGCCGCGGCGGCTACACCTTC,CASSKVASRGGYTF
.,.,TRBV20-1,TRBJ2-3,TGCAGTGCTAGTGGGGGCGGGGCTAGCACAGATACGCAGTATTTT,CSASGGGASTDTQYF
.,.,TRBV20-1,TRBJ1-2,TGCAGTGCCCCTCTCTATGGCTACACCTTC,CSAPLYGYTF
.,.,TRBV3-1/TRBV3-2,TRBJ2-1,TGTGCCAGCAGCCAAGATCTAACTAGTCGGCAGTTCTTC,CASSQDLTSRQFF
.,.,TRBV30,TRBJ1-4,TGTGCCTGGAGCGGGCCCGGCGAGGGAAAACTGTTTTTT,CAWSGPGEGKLFF
.,.,TRBV9,TRBJ2-6,TGTGCCAGCAGCGTTTATGGGGCCAACGTCCTGACTTTC,CASSVYGANVLTF
.,.,TRBV5-4,TRBJ2-1,TGTGCCAGCAGCTTCGAAATCCAGGGGTGGGTTGAGCAGTTCTTC,CASSFEIQGWVEQFF
.,.,TRBV6-2/TRBV6-3,TRBJ1-2,TGTGCCAGCAGTTTCAGGGGCTATGGCTACACCTTC,CASSFRGYGYTF
.,.,TRBV5-1,TRBJ1-2,TGCGCCAGCAGCTTCGGGGGAGACTATGGCTACACCTTC,CASSFGGDYGYTF
.,.,TRBV24-1,TRBJ2-2,TGTGCCACCAGTGCCCCCCCCGTCGGGGAGCTGTTTTTT,CATSAPPVGELFF
.,.,TRBV30,TRBJ1-5,TGTGCCTGGAGTGTACGCGCGGCTAGCAATCAGCCCCAGCATTTT,CAWSVRAASNQPQHF
.,TRBD1,TRBV7-9,TRBJ1-1,TGTGCCAGCAGCACAGGGGCAATGAACACTGAAGCTTTCTTT,CASSTGAMNTEAFF
.,.,TRBV30,TRBJ2-2,TGTGCCCGGAGCAGGACGAACACCGGGGAGCTGTTTTTT,CARSRTNTGELFF
.,.,TRBV7-9,TRBJ1-5,TGTGCCAGCAGCGGCGGGACCTATAGCAATCAGCCCCAGCATTTT,CASSGGTYSNQPQHF
.,.,TRBV24-1,TRBJ1-6,TGTGCCACCAGTGAGCTTTACGGGGTAGAGACCTATAATTCACCCCTCCACTTT,CATSELYGVETYNSPLHF
.,TRBD1,TRBV6-5,TRBJ2-2,TGTGCCAGCAGATCCGGACAGGGTCGCACCGGGGAGCTGTTTTTT,CASRSGQGRTGELFF
.,TRBD1,TRBV10-3,TRBJ1-1,TGTGCCATCAGTGCATCTGGGGGACAGGGGAGCACTGAAGCTTTCTTT,CAISASGGQGSTEAFF
.,.,TRBV12-5,TRBJ1-1,TGTGCTAGTGGCTTAGTGGGGAGCACTGAAGCTTTCTTT,CASGLVGSTEAFF
.,.,TRBV19,TRBJ1-6,TGTGCCAGTAGTGCCGGGACTGTCACTTCACCCCTCCACTTT,CASSAGTVTSPLHF
once,.,TRBV3-1/TRBV3-2,TRBJ1-1,TGTGCCAGCAGCCAGCACTTCCAGGGAAGGAACACTGAAGCTTTCTTT,CASSQHFQGRNTEAFF
.,.,TRBV27,TRBJ1-2,TGTGCCAGCAGTTTCGGTGCCGGAGGCCGTAGAGGCTACACCTTC,CASSFGAGGRRGYTF
.,.,TRBV6-6,TRBJ1-1,TGTGCCAGCAGTTCGAGGGCTTACACTGAAGCTTTCTTT,CASSSRAYTEAFF
.,.,TRBV27,TRBJ1-2,TGTGCCAGCAGGCCCACAGGGTTGGGCGGCTACACCTTC,CASRPTGLGGYTF
.,TRBD2,TRBV27,TRBJ2-5,TGTGCCACCAGTCGGGGGGTCGGGGAGACCCAGTACTTC,CATSRGVGETQYF
.,TRBD1,TRBV30,TRBJ1-1,TGTGCCTACGACAGGGGGCGTTTGAACACTGAAGCTTTCTTT,CAYDRGRLNTEAFF
once,.,TRBV6-5,TRBJ1-3,TGTGCCAGCAGTTACAGACTCTCTGGAAACACCATATATTTT,CASSYRLSGNTIYF
.,TRBD1,TRBV11-2,TRBJ2-7,TGTGCCAGCAGCTTAATGGGACAGGGAGGTGGCGAGCAGTACTTC,CASSLMGQGGGEQYF
.,.,TRBV2,TRBJ2-3,TGTGCCAGCAGCCCCACCAGGGACAAGGGGTGGGGTACGCAGTATTTT,CASSPTRDKGWGTQYF